These 3 T cell receptor beta chains came from one sample sequenced in a study of blood T cell repertoires in COVID-19. Produced via immunoSEQ multiplex PCR; TCRdb's table is partial and in-frame only. This table has about 310,000 clones, roughly 87% appearing once. Specimen: peripheral blood. The origin of the receptors is a man aged 50 to 60 with active or convalescent COVID-19.

The chain employs TRBV29-1 and TRBJ1-2; 8 bases line up with TRBD1. The CDR3 contains 13 residues. CDR1 is SQVTM, CDR2 ANQGSEA, per germline. Trimming cost V 4 bases and J 4 bases; bases outside gene matches: 5. This CDR3 reads CSVGQGIIYGYTF. CDR3 coding DNA: TGCAGCGTTGGACAGGGGATTATCTATGGCTACACCTTC.

The chain employs TRBV7-2 and TRBJ2-3; possibly TRBD2 for D (7 bases). Germline loops: CDR1 SGHTA, CDR2 FQGNSA. Trimming stripped 5 bases from V and 3 bases from J, with 15 bases between. This CDR3 is 15 amino acids long. The CDR3 DNA reads TGTGCCAGCAGCCAAATGGGGGGGCCAACAGATACGCAGTATTTT. Residues: CASSQMGGPTDTQYF.

The chain is built from TRBV15 and TRBJ1-3; D remains ambiguous. CDR1 is LNHNV, CDR2 YYDKDF, per germline (reference sequence). The length of the CDR3 is 15 residues. Deletions cut 6 bases from V and 3 bases from J, with 15 bases between. The CDR3 DNA reads as TGTGCCACCAGTGCCGCGGGAGCTTTTGGAAACACCATATATTTT. It is translated as CATSAAGAFGNTIYF.